The next 25 T cell receptor beta chains were all read from a single sample in a study of beta chain features in type 1 diabetes. Study conclusions and caveats: For Type 1 diabetes patients, all four CD4+ subsets carried TCRB CDR3s that were moderately but significantly shorter.

No antigens are known for them. Every bit of the isolated RNA underwent reverse transcription, so sequencing read expressed TCRB transcripts. Some clones are missing from TCRdb's copy, which holds only in-frame ones; the method was immunoSEQ multiplex PCR. The sample lists about 640,000 clones; around 11% were seen once. Sequencing used naive CD4+ T cells from blood. All receptors derive from a man between 25 and 39 years old with type 1 diabetes.

The chain carries TRBV6-4 and TRBJ1-4, with 12 bases identical to TRBD1. The CDR3 extends over 19 amino acids. Germline assignment: CDR1 MRHNA and CDR2 SNTAGT. V gave up 4 bases and J gave up 6 bases; unmatched junction bases: 15. CDR3 region: CASSGEPGTGGEEYEKLFF. Written as DNA, the CDR3 is TGTGCCAGCAGTGGTGAACCAGGGACAGGGGGCGAAGAATATGAAAAACTGTTTTTT.

This chain links TRBV14 with TRBJ1-6; 9 bases fit TRBD1. V shed 4 bases, J shed 10 bases, and the junction held 8 bases outside the gene matches. The CDR3 consists of 15 residues. CDR1 and CDR2 (germline): SGHDN, FVKESK. CDR3 coding DNA: TGTGCCAGCAGCCCTACGACAGGGACAGGGTCACCCCTCCACTTT. Its translation is CASSPTTGTGSPLHF.

The sample holds a few counts of this clone. The CDR3: CASSLDRGGETQYF. The CDR3 DNA follows: TGTGCCAGCAGCCTGGACAGGGGGGGTGAGACCCAGTACTTC. The rearrangement links TRBV7-2 to TRBJ2-5; the match to TRBD1 covers 10 bases. The V segment lost 5 bases and the J segment 5 bases; nucleotides outside the gene matches: 5. Germline CDR1 is SGHTA and CDR2 is FQGNSA. There are 14 residues in the CDR3.

This clone was seen only a few times. The chain links TRBV4-2 to TRBJ1-5; TRBD1 matches 7 bases. With 5 bases clipped from V and 4 bases from J, the junction kept 11 bases outside the gene matches. CDR3 length equals 16 residues. Germline-derived CDR1 and CDR2 are LGHNA and YNFKEQ. For the CDR3, the DNA is TGTGCCAGCAGCTCAAGAACTGGGACAGTGAATCAGCCCCAGCATTTT. This translates into CASSSRTGTVNQPQHF.

This clone was counted between two and nine times. The CDR3 region has the DNA TGTGCCAGCAGCTTAACCGCGGGGGAATACAATGAGCAGTTCTTC. Protein sequence: CASSLTAGEYNEQFF. The rearrangement links TRBV7-2 to TRBJ2-1, with 7 bases that match TRBD2. CDR3 size: 15 residues. Germline trimming cut 2 bases from V and 4 bases from J; bases unmatched to any gene: 5. Looked up from germline, CDR1 is SGHTA and CDR2 is FQGNSA.

This clone was detected a few times. The rearrangement joins TRBV5-1 to TRBJ2-1, with 9 nucleotides matching TRBD2. The V gene's germline CDR1 is SGHRS and CDR2 YFSETQ. There are 16 residues in the CDR3. V was pared by 0 bases and J by 4 bases, with 5 bases of the junction left unmatched. Here the CDR3 DNA reads TGCGCCAGCAGCTTGGGAGCGGGGGGCTCATACAATGAGCAGTTCTTC. This translates into CASSLGAGGSYNEQFF.

The V gene is TRBV5-6, the J gene TRBJ1-6; no definite D call. The CDR3 is 17 amino acids. Trimming removed 0 bases from V and 0 bases from J, with 10 bases in between. The germline V gene encodes CDR1 SGHDT and CDR2 YYEEEE. CDR3 bases: TGTGCCAGCAGCTTGGGCTGGCGGAGCTCCTATAATTCACCCCTCCACTTT. It yields the protein CASSLGWRSSYNSPLHF.

The rearrangement links TRBV27 to TRBJ2-7, with D possibly called TRBD1 or TRBD2 (5 bases each). CDR3 length: 13 residues. Germline CDR1 is MNHEY and CDR2 is SMNVEV (reference sequence). Trimming left V 2 bases short and J 6 bases short, with 11 bases between. The CDR3 DNA follows: TGTGCCAGCAGTTTACAGGGACGAAGCGAGCAGTACTTC. It specifies CASSLQGRSEQYF.

The rearrangement links TRBV9 to TRBJ1-2; D possibly corresponds to TRBD1 (6 bases). Germline V lookup: CDR1 SGDLS, CDR2 YYNGEE. V was pared by 5 bases and J by 4 bases, with 24 bases between. The CDR3 runs 17 residues. The chain's CDR3 is CASSPPGADLPGYGYTF. As DNA, the CDR3 is TGTGCCAGCAGTCCCCCGGGGGCGGACCTACCCGGCTATGGCTACACCTTC.

The table lists this clone with a few counts. The chain couples TRBV7-9 to TRBJ2-1, with D possibly being TRBD2 (7 bases). Deletions cut 5 bases from V and 9 bases from J, with 14 bases between. CDR1 is SEHNR and CDR2 is FQNEAQ in the germline V gene (reference sequence). The CDR3 is made up of 13 amino acids. In DNA form, the CDR3 reads TGTGCCAGCAGCCGGGGGGCAGGAGGTGAGCAGTTCTTC. This codes for CASSRGAGGEQFF.

The table lists this clone with a few counts. V is TRBV5-1 and J is TRBJ1-2; a weak D match, TRBD1 (6 bases). This CDR3 is built from 15 residues. V lost 0 bases and J 1 base, leaving 10 bases between the germline ends. Germline CDR1 is SGHRS and CDR2 is YFSETQ. CDR3 region: CASSLEEGGNYGYTF. For the CDR3, the DNA is TGCGCCAGCAGCTTGGAAGAAGGGGGTAACTATGGCTACACCTTC.

This sequence joins TRBV29-1 and TRBJ1-1; no firm D call. The CDR3 is 13 amino acids. V shed 1 base and J shed 0 bases, with 6 bases lying between them. Per germline, CDR1 SQVTM and CDR2 ANQGSEA. The CDR3 nucleotides are TGCAGCGTTGAAGTCGTATTGAACACTGAAGCTTTCTTT. Its translation: CSVEVVLNTEAFF.

The chain links TRBV7-2 to TRBJ2-5; TRBD1 might be the D (6 bases). The ends were cut back, 1 base at V and 3 bases at J, with 12 bases in the middle. Germline V CDR1 and CDR2: SGHTA, FQGNSA. The CDR3 consists of 15 residues. CDR3 sequence: CASSLVTGSKETQYF. The CDR3 coding sequence is TGTGCCAGCAGCTTAGTGACAGGATCTAAAGAGACCCAGTACTTC.

This chain joins TRBV6-5 and TRBJ1-5; the D is unclear. CDR3 size: 14 residues. In germline, CDR1 is MNHEY, CDR2 SVGAGI. V was cut by 3 bases and J by 3 bases, with 9 bases left in between. In DNA, the CDR3 is TGTGCCAGCAGTTATGGCAGGTTCAATCAGCCCCAGCATTTT. This encodes CASSYGRFNQPQHF.

The table lists this clone with a few counts. The rearrangement links TRBV28 to TRBJ2-1; the D gene could be TRBD1 or TRBD2 (5 bases each). This CDR3 comprises 13 residues. Trimming took 7 bases from V and 8 from J, leaving 15 bases between them. Germline loops: CDR1 MDHEN, CDR2 SYDVKM. CDR3 nucleotide sequence: TGTGCCAGCATTAAGGGGAACGGGGATGAGCAGTTCTTC. Translation gives CASIKGNGDEQFF.

The V gene is TRBV28, the J gene TRBJ2-7; D not resolved. V dropped 2 bases and J dropped 2 bases, with 7 bases sitting between them. There are 13 residues in the CDR3. The V gene's germline CDR1 is MDHEN and CDR2 SYDVKM. DNA for the CDR3: TGTGCCAGCAGTTTAGACACTCCCTACGAGCAGTACTTC. It translates to CASSLDTPYEQYF.

This clone was detected a few times. J is TRBJ1-5 and V is TRBV6-5; D call uncertain. The germline CDR1 and CDR2 sequences are MNHEY and SVGAGI. Trimming left V 6 bases short and J 9 bases short, with 6 bases between. The CDR3 contains 10 residues. Here the CDR3 reads CASRVGPQHF. DNA for the CDR3: TGTGCCAGCAGGGTTGGGCCCCAGCATTTT.

This clone has only a few counts. The chain is built from TRBV9 and TRBJ2-3; maybe TRBD2 (7 bases). CDR1 is SGDLS, CDR2 YYNGEE, per germline. The CDR3 sequence is 16 residues long. V lost 4 bases and J 5 bases, leaving 20 bases between the germline ends. The CDR3 reads CASSITGGPVGDTQYF. For the CDR3, the DNA is TGTGCCAGCAGCATAACCGGGGGGCCGGTGGGAGATACGCAGTATTTT.

There are a few counts of this clone. J is TRBJ1-6 and V is TRBV7-9, with a tentative D call TRBD1 (5 bases). Trimming pared 4 bases from V and 7 bases from J, leaving 11 bases between. Germline V gene lookup returns CDR1 SEHNR and CDR2 FQNEAQ (reference sequence). The CDR3 loop spans 14 amino acids. The CDR3 sequence: CASSSGRPNSPLHF. The CDR3 DNA reads TGTGCCAGCAGCTCGGGACGGCCCAATTCACCCCTCCACTTT.

This sequence joins TRBV18 and TRBJ1-2, with 12 bases fitting TRBD1. Germline values: CDR1 KGHSH, CDR2 LQKENI. The ends lost 3 bases at V and 3 bases at J; junction bases unmatched: 8. The CDR3 has 17 residues. CDR3 sequence: CASSPTGTGGRDYGYTF. Written as DNA, the CDR3 is TGTGCCAGCTCACCGACCGGGACAGGGGGCAGGGACTATGGCTACACCTTC.

The chain links TRBV14 to TRBJ2-2; D is uncertain. CDR1 and CDR2 from the germline V gene are SGHDN and FVKESK. Trimming removed 1 base at V and 1 base at J, with 7 bases between. The CDR3 is 15 amino acids. CDR3 residues: CASSQVYRNTGELFF. The CDR3 DNA reads TGTGCCAGCAGCCAAGTGTACAGGAACACCGGGGAGCTGTTTTTT.

This clone has a handful of counts. The chain links TRBV20-1 to TRBJ2-5, with unresolved D. The CDR3 is 11 residues long. V was shortened by 2 bases and J by 5 bases, with 6 bases between the two germline ends. Germline CDR1 reads DFQATT; CDR2 reads SNEGSKA (reference sequence). As DNA, the CDR3 is TGCAGTGCTAGACTCGTGGAGACCCAGTACTTC. This translates into CSARLVETQYF.

This clone was seen a few times. This could be a read error, since a much larger clone is one nucleotide away. Distinct nucleotide sequences in the sample also encode this CDR3. The gene calls are TRBV9 and TRBJ2-5; D is ambiguous. Germline V gives CDR1 SGDLS, CDR2 YYNGEE. Trimming stripped 3 bases from V and 2 bases from J, with 2 bases between. The length of the CDR3 is 11 residues. In DNA, the CDR3 is TGTGCCAGCAGCGCACAAGAGACCCAGTACTTC. Translating gives CASSAQETQYF.

The gene calls are TRBV5-4 and TRBJ2-5, with a possible D match to TRBD1 (5 bases). Per the germline V gene, CDR1 is SGHNT and CDR2 is YYREEE (reference sequence). This CDR3 is 14 amino acids long. The ends were cut back, 0 bases at V and 2 bases at J, with 8 bases in the middle. This CDR3 is CASSLGSGQETQYF. As DNA, the CDR3 is TGTGCCAGCAGCTTGGGTTCAGGGCAAGAGACCCAGTACTTC.

Concerning this clone itself: The sample carries other DNA sequences with the same CDR3. The chain has TRBV7-9 and TRBJ1-2; weak D call: TRBD1 (5 bases). The germline gives CDR1 SEHNR, CDR2 FQNEAQ (reference sequence). This CDR3 comprises 13 residues. Trimming pared 2 bases from V and 3 bases from J, leaving 7 bases between. Here the CDR3 reads CASSLIQDYGYTF. The CDR3 region has the DNA TGTGCCAGCAGCTTAATACAGGACTATGGCTACACCTTC. The full variable domain, with the rest looked up from reference TRBV7-9 and TRBJ1-2, is DTGVSQNPRHKITKRGQNVTFRCDPISEHNRLYWYRQTLGQGPEFLTYFQNEAQLEKSRLLSDRFSAERPKGSFSTLEIQRTEQGDSAMYLCASSLIQDYGYTFGSGTRLTVV.